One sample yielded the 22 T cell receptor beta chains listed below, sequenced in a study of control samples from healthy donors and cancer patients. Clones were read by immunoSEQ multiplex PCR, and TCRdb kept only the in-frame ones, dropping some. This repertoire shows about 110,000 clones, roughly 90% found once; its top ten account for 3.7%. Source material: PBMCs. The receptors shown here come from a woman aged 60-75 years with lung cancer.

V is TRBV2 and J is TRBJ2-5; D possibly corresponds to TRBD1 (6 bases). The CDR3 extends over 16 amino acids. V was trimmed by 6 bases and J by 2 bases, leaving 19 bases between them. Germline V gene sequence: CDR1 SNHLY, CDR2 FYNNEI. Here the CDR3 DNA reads TGTGCCAGCAGACTATCCTGGACAGTCGGTCAAGAGACCCAGTACTTC. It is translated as CASRLSWTVGQETQYF.

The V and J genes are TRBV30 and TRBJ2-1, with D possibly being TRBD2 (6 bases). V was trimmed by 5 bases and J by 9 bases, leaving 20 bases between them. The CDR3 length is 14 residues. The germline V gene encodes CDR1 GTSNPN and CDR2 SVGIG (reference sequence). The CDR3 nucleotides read TGTGCCTGGTGTCGGGATTCTCTGGGGGGTGAGCAGTTCTTC. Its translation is CAWCRDSLGGEQFF.

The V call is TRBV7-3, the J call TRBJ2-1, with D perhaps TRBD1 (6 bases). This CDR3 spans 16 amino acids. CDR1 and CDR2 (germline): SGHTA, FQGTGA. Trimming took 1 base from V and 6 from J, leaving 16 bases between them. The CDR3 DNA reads TGTGCCAGCAGCTTAAGAGGGGGACCAGACCTCAATGAGCAGTTCTTC. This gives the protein CASSLRGGPDLNEQFF.

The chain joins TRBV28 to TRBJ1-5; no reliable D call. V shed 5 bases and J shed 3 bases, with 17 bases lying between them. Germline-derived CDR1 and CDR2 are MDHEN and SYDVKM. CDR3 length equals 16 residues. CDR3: CASSLDLSSNNQPQHF. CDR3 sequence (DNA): TGTGCCAGCAGTCTGGACCTCAGCTCTAACAATCAGCCCCAGCATTTT.

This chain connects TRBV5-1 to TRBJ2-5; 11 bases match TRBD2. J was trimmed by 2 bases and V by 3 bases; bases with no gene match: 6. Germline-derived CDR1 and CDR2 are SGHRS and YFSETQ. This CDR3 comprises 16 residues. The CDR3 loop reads CASSSLAGGPQETQYF. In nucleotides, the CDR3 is TGCGCCAGCAGCTCCCTAGCGGGGGGTCCTCAAGAGACCCAGTACTTC.

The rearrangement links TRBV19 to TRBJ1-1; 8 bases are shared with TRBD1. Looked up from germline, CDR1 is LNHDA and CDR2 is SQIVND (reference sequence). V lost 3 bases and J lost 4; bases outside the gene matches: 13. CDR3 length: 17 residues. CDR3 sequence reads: CASSIFGVIDRGTEAFF. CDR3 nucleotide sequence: TGTGCCAGTAGTATTTTTGGAGTTATAGACAGGGGCACTGAAGCTTTCTTT. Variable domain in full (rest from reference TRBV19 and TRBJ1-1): DGGITQSPKYLFRKEGQNVTLSCEQNLNHDAMYWYRQDPGQGLRLIYYSQIVNDFQKGDIAEGYSVSREKKESFPLTVTSAQKNPTAFYLCASSIFGVIDRGTEAFFGQGTRLTVV.

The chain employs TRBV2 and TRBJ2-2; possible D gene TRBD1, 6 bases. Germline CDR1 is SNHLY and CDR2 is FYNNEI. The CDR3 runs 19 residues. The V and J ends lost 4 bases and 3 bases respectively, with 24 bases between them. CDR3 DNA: TGTGCCAGCAGTGCGCGACAGGTCCCCTTCGTGGCTCACACCGGGGAGCTGTTTTTT. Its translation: CASSARQVPFVAHTGELFF.

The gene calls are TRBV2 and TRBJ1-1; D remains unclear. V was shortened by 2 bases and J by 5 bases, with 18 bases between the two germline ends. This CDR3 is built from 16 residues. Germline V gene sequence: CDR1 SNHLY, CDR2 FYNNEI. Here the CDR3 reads CASSELGSLPETEAFF. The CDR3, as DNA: TGTGCCAGCAGTGAATTGGGGTCCCTACCGGAGACTGAAGCTTTCTTT.

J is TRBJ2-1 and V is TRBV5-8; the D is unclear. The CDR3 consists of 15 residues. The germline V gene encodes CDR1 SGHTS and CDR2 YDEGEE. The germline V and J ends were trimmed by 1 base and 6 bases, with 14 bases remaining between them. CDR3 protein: CASSLWLGGSNEQFF. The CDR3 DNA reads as TGTGCCAGCAGCTTGTGGTTAGGCGGATCCAATGAGCAGTTCTTC.

The CDR3 coding sequence is TGCGCCAGCAGCCAAGATAAGGGGTATAATTCACCCCTCCACTTT. Amino acid sequence: CASSQDKGYNSPLHF. The gene calls are TRBV4-3 and TRBJ1-6, with D maybe TRBD1 (5 bases). The V and J ends lost 0 bases and 4 bases respectively, with 7 bases between them. Germline values: CDR1 LGHNA, CDR2 YSLEER. The CDR3 is made up of 15 amino acids.

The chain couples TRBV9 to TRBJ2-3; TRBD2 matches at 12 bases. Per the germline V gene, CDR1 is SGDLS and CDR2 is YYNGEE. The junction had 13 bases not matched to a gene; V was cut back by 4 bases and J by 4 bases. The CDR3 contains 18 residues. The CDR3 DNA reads TGTGCCAGCAGCCTAGTGGCGACTAGCGGGAGCTTTGCAGATACGCAGTATTTT. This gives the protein CASSLVATSGSFADTQYF. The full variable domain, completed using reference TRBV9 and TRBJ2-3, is DSGVTQTPKHLITATGQRVTLRCSPRSGDLSVYWYQQSLDQGLQFLIQYYNGEERAKGNILERFSAQQFPDLHSELNLSSLELGDSALYFCASSLVATSGSFADTQYFGPGTRLTVL.

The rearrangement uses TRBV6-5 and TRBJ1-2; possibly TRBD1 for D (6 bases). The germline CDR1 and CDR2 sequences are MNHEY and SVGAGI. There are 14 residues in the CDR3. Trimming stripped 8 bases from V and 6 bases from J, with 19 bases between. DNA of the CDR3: TGTGCCAGCCACCTGGGACAAATTTGGCATGGCTACACCTTC. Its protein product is CASHLGQIWHGYTF.

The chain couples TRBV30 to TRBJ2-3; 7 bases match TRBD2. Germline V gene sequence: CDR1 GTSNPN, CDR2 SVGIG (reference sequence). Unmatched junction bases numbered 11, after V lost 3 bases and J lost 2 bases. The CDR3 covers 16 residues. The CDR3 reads CAWSRRDGDYTDTQYF. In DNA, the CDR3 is TGTGCCTGGAGCAGGAGGGACGGGGACTACACAGATACGCAGTATTTT. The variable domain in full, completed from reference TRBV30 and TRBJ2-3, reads SQTIHQWPATLVQPVGSPLSLECTVEGTSNPNLYWYRQAAGRGLQLLFYSVGIGQISSEVPQNLSASRPQDRQFILSSKKLLLSDSGFYLCAWSRRDGDYTDTQYFGPGTRLTVL.

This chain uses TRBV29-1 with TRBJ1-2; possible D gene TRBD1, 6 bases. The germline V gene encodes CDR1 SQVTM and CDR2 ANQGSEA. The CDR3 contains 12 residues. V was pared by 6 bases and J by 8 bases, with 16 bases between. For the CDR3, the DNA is TGCAGCGTGGTACAGGGAGTTAGGGGCTACACCTTC. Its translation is CSVVQGVRGYTF.

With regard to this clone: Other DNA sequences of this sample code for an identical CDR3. CDR3 residues: CASSRQENTEAFF. CDR3 bases: TGTGCCAGCAGTCGGCAGGAGAACACTGAAGCTTTCTTT. The J gene is TRBJ1-1, the V gene TRBV27; D gene ambiguous. Trimming took 5 bases from V and 1 from J, leaving 8 bases between them. Germline values: CDR1 MNHEY, CDR2 SMNVEV (reference sequence). The CDR3 runs 13 residues.

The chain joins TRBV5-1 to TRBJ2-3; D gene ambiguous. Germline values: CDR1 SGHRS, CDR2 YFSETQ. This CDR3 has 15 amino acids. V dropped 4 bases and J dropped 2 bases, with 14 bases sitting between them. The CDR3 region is CASSPGGYFTDTQYF. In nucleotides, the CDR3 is TGCGCCAGCAGCCCCGGTGGGTATTTCACAGATACGCAGTATTTT.

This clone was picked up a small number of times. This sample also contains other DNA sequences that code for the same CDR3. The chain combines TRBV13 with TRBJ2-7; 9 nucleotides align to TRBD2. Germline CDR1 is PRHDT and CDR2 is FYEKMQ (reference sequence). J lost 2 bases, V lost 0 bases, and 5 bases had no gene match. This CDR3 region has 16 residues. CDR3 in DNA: TGTGCCAGCAGCTTAGGGGGTGGCGGGAGGGCCTACGAGCAGTACTTC. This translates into CASSLGGGGRAYEQYF.

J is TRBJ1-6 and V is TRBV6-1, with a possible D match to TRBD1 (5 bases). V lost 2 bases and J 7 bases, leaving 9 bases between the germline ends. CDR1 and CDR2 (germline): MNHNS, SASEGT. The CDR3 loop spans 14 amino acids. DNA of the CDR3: TGTGCCAGCAGTGAATTCGGGGGAAATTCACCCCTCCACTTT. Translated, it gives CASSEFGGNSPLHF.

CDR3 coding DNA: TGCGCCAGCAGCTCACAGTACGCGGGGAATGAGCAGTTCTTC. Amino acids: CASSSQYAGNEQFF. The chain joins TRBV5-1 to TRBJ2-1, with D perhaps matching TRBD2 (6 bases). Germline V lookup: CDR1 SGHRS, CDR2 YFSETQ. The ends were cut back, 3 bases at V and 7 bases at J, with 14 bases in the middle. The length of the CDR3 is 14 residues.

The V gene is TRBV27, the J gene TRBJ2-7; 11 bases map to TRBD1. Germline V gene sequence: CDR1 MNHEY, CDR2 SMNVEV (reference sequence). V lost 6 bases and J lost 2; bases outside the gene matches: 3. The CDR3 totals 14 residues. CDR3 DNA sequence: TGTGCCAGCAGGAAGGACAGGGGGCCCTACGAGCAGTACTTC. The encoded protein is CASRKDRGPYEQYF.

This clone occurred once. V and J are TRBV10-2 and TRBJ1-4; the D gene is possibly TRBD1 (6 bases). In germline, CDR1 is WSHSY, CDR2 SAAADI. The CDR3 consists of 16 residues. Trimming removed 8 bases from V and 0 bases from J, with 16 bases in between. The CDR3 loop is CASRPLQGTTNEKLFF. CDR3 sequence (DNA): TGCGCCAGCCGGCCCCTACAGGGAACAACTAATGAAAAACTGTTTTTT.

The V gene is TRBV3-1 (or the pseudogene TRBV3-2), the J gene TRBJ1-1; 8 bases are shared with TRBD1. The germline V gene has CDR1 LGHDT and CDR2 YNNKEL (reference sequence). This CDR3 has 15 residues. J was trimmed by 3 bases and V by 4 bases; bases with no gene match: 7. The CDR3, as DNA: TGTGCCAGCAGCCCGGGGGACAGGAGGTACACTGAAGCTTTCTTT. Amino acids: CASSPGDRRYTEAFF.